These 21 T cell receptor beta chains were all obtained from the same sample, sequenced in a study of T cell repertoires in cytomegalovirus infection. The antigens for these receptors are not known. TCRdb re-called the reads with MiXCR, one entry per CDR3 protein. The sample has over 100,000 distinct CDR3 sequences, 25% to 30% seen once; the top ten hold roughly 77%. This specimen consisted of CD8+ T cells from cultured PBMCs, obtained from culture after CMV antigen stimulation. The origin of the receptors is a human donor in good health (CMV status not recorded). Some clones in this sample may be carry-over from other donors' samples.

V and J are TRBV6-1 and TRBJ1-1, with 12 bases lining up with TRBD1. Germline V gene data show CDR1 as MNHNS and CDR2 as SASEGT. The trim removed 5 bases at V and 1 base at J, leaving 11 bases unmatched. This CDR3 is built from 18 residues. CDR3 sequence (DNA): TGTGCCAGCAGTTACACTCCGGGACAGGGGGCCGAGAACACTGAAGCTTTCTTT. Amino acid sequence: CASSYTPGQGAENTEAFF.

The chain links TRBV20-1 to TRBJ1-3, with no clear D. The V end was cut by 3 bases, the J end by 0 bases, with 18 bases between. The CDR3 is 17 residues long. CDR1 is DFQATT and CDR2 is SNEGSKA in the germline V gene (reference sequence). CDR3 in DNA: TGCAGTGCTAGGAGTATTCTGACGGGCCTCTCTGGAAACACCATATATTTT. This sequence encodes CSARSILTGLSGNTIYF.

V and J are TRBV29-1 and TRBJ2-2; 7 bases are shared with TRBD1. The V and J ends lost 6 bases and 6 bases, in that order; junction bases with no gene match: 4. The CDR3 sequence is 12 residues long. The V gene's germline CDR1 is SQVTM and CDR2 ANQGSEA. The CDR3 sequence: CSVKGAPGELFF. CDR3 nucleotide sequence: TGCAGCGTGAAGGGGGCGCCCGGGGAGCTGTTTTTT.

This clonotype has a count of ten or more. The gene calls are TRBV4-1 and TRBJ2-3, with TRBD2 matching 7 bases. V lost 1 base, J lost 1 base, and 5 bases stayed unmatched. The CDR3 is made up of 16 amino acids. Germline CDR1 MGHRA, CDR2 YSYEKL. DNA of the CDR3: TGCGCCAGCAGCCAAGGTTGGGGAGGGGGCACAGATACGCAGTATTTT. Translating gives CASSQGWGGGTDTQYF.

This clonotype has more than one count but fewer than ten. The chain carries TRBV4-1 and TRBJ1-6, with TRBD1 as a possible D gene (5 bases). CDR3 size: 15 residues. Trimming stripped 0 bases from V and 7 bases from J, with 10 bases between. The germline CDR1 and CDR2 sequences are MGHRA and YSYEKL. The CDR3 DNA reads as TGCGCCAGCAGCCAAGATCGGGACCGAAATTCACCCCTCCACTTT. Translating gives CASSQDRDRNSPLHF.

The chain uses TRBV20-1 and TRBJ1-2; D is possibly TRBD1 (5 bases). CDR3 length: 18 residues. The germline V gene encodes CDR1 DFQATT and CDR2 SNEGSKA (reference sequence). The ends were cut back, 0 bases at V and 9 bases at J, with 29 bases in the middle. This CDR3 reads CSARDFGDMLGVVDRYTF. CDR3 DNA: TGCAGTGCTAGAGATTTCGGTGACATGTTGGGGGTTGTGGACCGCTACACCTTC.

This clonotype was seen ten or more times. The chain has TRBV7-9 and TRBJ1-2, with D unresolved. The CDR3 totals 14 residues. Trimming shortened V by 1 base and J by 1 base, and 7 bases separated the two germline ends. Looked up from germline, CDR1 is SEHNR and CDR2 is FQNEAQ (reference sequence). CDR3 sequence reads: CASSLVGHNYGYTF. The CDR3, as DNA: TGTGCCAGCAGCTTAGTTGGCCATAACTATGGCTACACCTTC. Together with reference TRBV7-9 and TRBJ1-2, the CDR3 gives the full variable domain: DTGVSQNPRHKITKRGQNVTFRCDPISEHNRLYWYRQTLGQGPEFLTYFQNEAQLEKSRLLSDRFSAERPKGSFSTLEIQRTEQGDSAMYLCASSLVGHNYGYTFGSGTRLTVV.

V is TRBV27 and J is TRBJ2-3; D unresolved. This CDR3 is 14 amino acids long. Trimming removed 1 base at V and 6 bases at J, with 11 bases between. Germline loops: CDR1 MNHEY, CDR2 SMNVEV (reference sequence). Here the CDR3 DNA reads TGTGCCAGCAGTTTATGGTCCGGTGATGATACGCAGTATTTT. Amino acids: CASSLWSGDDTQYF.

This clonotype occurred many times. The chain has TRBV7-9 and TRBJ2-5; TRBD2 aligns across 8 bases. CDR1 and CDR2 from the germline V gene are SEHNR and FQNEAQ (reference sequence). Trimming cost V 5 bases and J 5 bases; bases outside gene matches: 10. The CDR3 length is 15 residues. The CDR3 DNA follows: TGTGCCAGCAGCCCCCAACGAGCGGGGGTCGAGACCCAGTACTTC. Translating gives CASSPQRAGVETQYF.

This clonotype came up many times. The chain uses TRBV7-8 and TRBJ2-1; D is uncertain. Looked up from germline, CDR1 is SGHVS and CDR2 is FQNEAQ. This CDR3 contains 12 residues. The V end lost 3 bases, the J end lost 5 bases, and 5 bases lay between the germline ends. The DNA for the CDR3 is TGTGCCAGCAGCTTCTATAACAATGAGCAGTTCTTC. The encoded protein is CASSFYNNEQFF.

The chain uses TRBV19 and TRBJ1-6; a possible D gene is TRBD1 (5 bases). V was shortened by 5 bases and J by 9 bases, with 11 bases between the two germline ends. Germline CDR1 LNHDA, CDR2 SQIVND (reference sequence). The CDR3 totals 13 residues. CDR3 DNA sequence: TGTGCCAGTAGTCCCGGGGACGGTTCACCCCTCCACTTT. This translates into CASSPGDGSPLHF.

This clonotype showed up just once. V is TRBV19 and J is TRBJ2-1; TRBD1 matches 8 bases. V lost 3 bases, J lost 4 bases, and 5 bases stayed unmatched. CDR1 is LNHDA, CDR2 SQIVND, per germline (reference sequence). The CDR3 has 15 amino acids. As DNA, the CDR3 is TGTGCCAGTAGTATGGAGCAGGGGGCGTACAATGAGCAGTTCTTC. This translates into CASSMEQGAYNEQFF.

V and J are TRBV6-5 and TRBJ2-1, with TRBD1 matching over 8 bases. CDR3 length: 14 amino acids. V dropped 6 bases and J dropped 6; count of bases not matched to a gene: 7. Germline CDR1 is MNHEY and CDR2 is SVGAGI. The CDR3: CASSLSGTGNEQFF. CDR3 nucleotides: TGTGCCAGCAGCCTCTCCGGGACAGGCAATGAGCAGTTCTTC.

This clonotype was detected a few times. The chain employs TRBV7-2 and TRBJ2-5; D may be TRBD1 or TRBD2 (5 bases each). The V end was cut by 4 bases, the J end by 1 base, with 10 bases between. This CDR3 spans 14 amino acids. Germline-derived CDR1 and CDR2 are SGHTA and FQGNSA. Written as DNA, the CDR3 is TGTGCCAGCAGCTCCCGGGACGGCCAAGAGACCCAGTACTTC. Residues: CASSSRDGQETQYF.

The genes are TRBV9 and TRBJ1-2; D is perhaps TRBD1 (6 bases). This CDR3 is built from 12 residues. Trimming removed 1 base from V and 6 bases from J, with 7 bases in between. CDR1 SGDLS and CDR2 YYNGEE come from the germline V gene. In DNA, the CDR3 is TGTGCCAGCAGCGTAAGGGGGGATGGCTACACCTTC. Translated: CASSVRGDGYTF. The whole variable domain, remainder taken from reference TRBV9 and TRBJ1-2, is DSGVTQTPKHLITATGQRVTLRCSPRSGDLSVYWYQQSLDQGLQFLIQYYNGEERAKGNILERFSAQQFPDLHSELNLSSLELGDSALYFCASSVRGDGYTFGSGTRLTVV.

V gene TRBV19 combines with J gene TRBJ2-7; maybe TRBD1 (6 bases). This CDR3 has 14 residues. CDR1 is LNHDA and CDR2 is SQIVND in the germline V gene (reference sequence). Trimming pared 6 bases from V and 3 bases from J, leaving 15 bases between. CDR3 loop: CASSTIGGLYEQYF. The DNA of the CDR3 is TGTGCCAGTAGCACCATTGGGGGCCTCTACGAGCAGTACTTC.

The rearrangement links TRBV2 to TRBJ2-7; D gene ambiguous. The CDR3 length is 15 residues. The germline V gene has CDR1 SNHLY and CDR2 FYNNEI. V was clipped by 7 bases and J by 2 bases, with 18 bases between them. The CDR3: CASIILVTETYEQYF. Here the CDR3 DNA reads TGTGCCAGCATTATCCTGGTGACCGAGACCTACGAGCAGTACTTC.

This chain joins TRBV7-9 and TRBJ2-7, with TRBD2 matching over 7 bases. V lost 5 bases and J lost 2; bases outside the gene matches: 9. CDR3 length: 15 amino acids. CDR1 and CDR2 from the germline V gene are SEHNR and FQNEAQ (reference sequence). CDR3 DNA: TGTGCCAGCAGCCTCGGGGGGACGACCACCTACGAGCAGTACTTC. It encodes CASSLGGTTTYEQYF.

This clonotype was recorded a few times. The CDR3 region is CASRIGGISTEAFF. For the CDR3, the DNA is TGTGCCAGCCGCATCGGGGGAATCAGCACTGAAGCTTTCTTT. The V and J genes are TRBV28 and TRBJ1-1; possibly TRBD1 for D (5 bases). Deletions cut 8 bases from V and 4 bases from J, with 17 bases between. This CDR3 region has 14 residues. In germline, CDR1 is MDHEN, CDR2 SYDVKM.

This clonotype appeared a few times. The chain carries TRBV29-1 and TRBJ2-7; 9 bases are a match to TRBD1. The CDR3 runs 16 residues. With 0 bases clipped from V and 0 bases from J, the junction kept 6 bases outside the gene matches. Germline V gene data show CDR1 as SQVTM and CDR2 as ANQGSEA. In DNA form, the CDR3 reads TGCAGCGTTGAAGAAGAGGCGGGACAGGGCTCCTACGAGCAGTACTTC. Translation gives CSVEEEAGQGSYEQYF.

The chain has TRBV28 and TRBJ1-1; TRBD1 matches 7 bases. The CDR3 covers 13 residues. V was clipped by 6 bases and J by 7 bases; unmatched bases: 8. The germline V gene encodes CDR1 MDHEN and CDR2 SYDVKM. The CDR3 reads CASRPGTALEAFF. The DNA of the CDR3 is TGTGCCAGCAGGCCCGGGACAGCACTTGAAGCTTTCTTT.